This T cell receptor (beta chain) came from a study of cytomegalovirus exposure and HLA in healthy donors. General study findings and limits: TCR beta sequences reportedly predicted the HLA-A and HLA-B alleles of most subjects accurately. Within a later analysis, the majority of CMV-associated TCR beta chains appeared HLA-restricted. Reportedly, cytomegalovirus status was diagnosed with high sensitivity and specificity.

V gave up 8 bases and J gave up 3 bases; unmatched junction bases: 6. Germline V gives CDR1 ENHRY, CDR2 SYGVKD. The CDR3 length is 13 residues. Vbeta (60) and Jbeta (13) primers were used in the PCR. Some clones are missing from TCRdb's copy, which holds only in-frame ones; the method was immunoSEQ multiplex PCR. The sample has fewer than 200,000 clones; 82% are singletons. Note on this clone: The antigen remains undetermined.

Sequencing was done on a sample of PBMCs. The gene calls are TRBV10-3 and TRBJ2-5; 7 bases line up with TRBD2. The sequence derives from a male donor in good health and CMV-seronegative. The CDR3 DNA sequence: TGTGCCATCGGGGAAGCGGGGAAAGAGACCCAGTACTTC. This sequence encodes CAIGEAGKETQYF.